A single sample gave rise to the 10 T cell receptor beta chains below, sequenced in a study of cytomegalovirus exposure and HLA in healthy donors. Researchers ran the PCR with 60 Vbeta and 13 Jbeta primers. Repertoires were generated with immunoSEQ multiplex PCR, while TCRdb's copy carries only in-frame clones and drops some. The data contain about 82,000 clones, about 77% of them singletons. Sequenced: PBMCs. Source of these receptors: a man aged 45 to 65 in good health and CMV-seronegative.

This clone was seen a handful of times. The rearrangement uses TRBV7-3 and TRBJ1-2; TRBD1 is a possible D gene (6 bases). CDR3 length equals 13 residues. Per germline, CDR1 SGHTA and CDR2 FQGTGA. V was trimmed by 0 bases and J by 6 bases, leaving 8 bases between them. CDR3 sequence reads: CASSLTGGDGYTF. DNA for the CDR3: TGTGCCAGCAGCTTAACAGGGGGGGATGGCTACACCTTC. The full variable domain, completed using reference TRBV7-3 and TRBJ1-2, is GAGVSQTPSNKVTEKGKYVELRCDPISGHTALYWYRQSLGQGPEFLIYFQGTGAADDSGLPNDRFFAVRPEGSVSTLKIQRTERGDSAVYLCASSLTGGDGYTFGSGTRLTVV.

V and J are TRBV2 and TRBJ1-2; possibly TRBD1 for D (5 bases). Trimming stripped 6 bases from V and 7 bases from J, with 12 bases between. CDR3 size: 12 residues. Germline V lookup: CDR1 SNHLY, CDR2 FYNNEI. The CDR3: CASSADRSGYTF. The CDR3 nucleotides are TGTGCCAGCAGCGCCGACAGATCTGGCTACACCTTC.

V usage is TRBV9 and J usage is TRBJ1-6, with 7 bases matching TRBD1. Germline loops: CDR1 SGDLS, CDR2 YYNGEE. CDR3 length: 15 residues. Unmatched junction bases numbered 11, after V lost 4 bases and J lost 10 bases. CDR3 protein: CASSPNAAGGSPLHF. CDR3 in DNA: TGTGCCAGCAGCCCCAACGCGGCAGGGGGGTCACCCCTCCACTTT. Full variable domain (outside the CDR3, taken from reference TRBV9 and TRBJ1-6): DSGVTQTPKHLITATGQRVTLRCSPRSGDLSVYWYQQSLDQGLQFLIQYYNGEERAKGNILERFSAQQFPDLHSELNLSSLELGDSALYFCASSPNAAGGSPLHFGNGTRLTVT.

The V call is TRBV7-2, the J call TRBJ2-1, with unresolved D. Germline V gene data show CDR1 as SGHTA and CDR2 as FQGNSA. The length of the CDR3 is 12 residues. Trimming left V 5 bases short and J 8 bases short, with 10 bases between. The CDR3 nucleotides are TGTGCCAGCAGCCCCTTCCGGGATGAGCAGTTCTTC. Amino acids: CASSPFRDEQFF.

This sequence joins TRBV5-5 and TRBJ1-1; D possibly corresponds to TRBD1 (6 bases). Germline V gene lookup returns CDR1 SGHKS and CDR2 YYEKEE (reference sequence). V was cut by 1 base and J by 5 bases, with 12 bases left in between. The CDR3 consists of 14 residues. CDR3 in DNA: TGTGCCAGCAGCTTGAAGAGGGGGGGTACTGAAGCTTTCTTT. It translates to CASSLKRGGTEAFF.

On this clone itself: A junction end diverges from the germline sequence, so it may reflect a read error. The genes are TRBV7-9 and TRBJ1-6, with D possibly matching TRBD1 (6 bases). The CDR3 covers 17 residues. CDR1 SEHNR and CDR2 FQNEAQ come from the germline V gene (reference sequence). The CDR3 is CSSSRGGASRYNSPLHF. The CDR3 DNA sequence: TGTTCCAGCAGCCGCGGGGGGGCTTCGCGGTATAATTCACCCCTCCACTTT. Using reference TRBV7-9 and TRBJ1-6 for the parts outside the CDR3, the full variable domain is DTGVSQNPRHKITKRGQNVTFRCDPISEHNRLYWYRQTLGQGPEFLTYFQNEAQLEKSRLLSDRFSAERPKGSFSTLEIQRTEQGDSAMYLCSSSRGGASRYNSPLHFGNGTRLTVT.

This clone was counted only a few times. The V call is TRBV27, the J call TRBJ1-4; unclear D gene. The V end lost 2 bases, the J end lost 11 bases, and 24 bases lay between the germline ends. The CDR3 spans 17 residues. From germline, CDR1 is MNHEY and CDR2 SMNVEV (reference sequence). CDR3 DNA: TGTGCCAGCAGTTTAGTATTTGGAACCTCCGGGCGGGTGAAACTGTTTTTT. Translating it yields CASSLVFGTSGRVKLFF.

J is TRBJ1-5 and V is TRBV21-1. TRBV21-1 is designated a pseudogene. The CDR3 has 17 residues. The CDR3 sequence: CASSKRARRDRNQPQHF. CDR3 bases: TGTGCCAGCAGCAAAAGGGCCCGGCGGGACCGAAATCAGCCCCAGCATTTT.

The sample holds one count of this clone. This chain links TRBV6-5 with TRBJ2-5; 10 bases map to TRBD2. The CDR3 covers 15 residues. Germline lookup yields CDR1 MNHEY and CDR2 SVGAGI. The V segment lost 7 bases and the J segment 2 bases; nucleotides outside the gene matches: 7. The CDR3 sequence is CASKSGGAGQETQYF. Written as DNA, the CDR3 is TGTGCCAGCAAAAGCGGGGGGGCAGGGCAAGAGACCCAGTACTTC.

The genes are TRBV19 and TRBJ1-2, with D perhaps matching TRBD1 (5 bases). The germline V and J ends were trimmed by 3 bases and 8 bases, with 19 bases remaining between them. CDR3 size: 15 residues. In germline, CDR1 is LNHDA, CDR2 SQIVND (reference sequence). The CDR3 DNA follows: TGTGCCAGTAGTATTTTTAGGGGATCGTTGCACGGCTACACCTTC. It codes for CASSIFRGSLHGYTF.